This T cell receptor beta chain emerged from a study of CD8 T cells in ankylosing spondylitis. Regarding the study as a whole: Ankylosing spondylitis blood appeared to carry a characteristic TCR beta motif of several highly homologous variants.

The V end lost 4 bases, the J end lost 9 bases, and 26 bases lay between the germline ends. This CDR3 is 17 amino acids long. Germline-derived CDR1 and CDR2 are SGDLS and YYNGEE. One entry per CDR3 protein, called by TCRdb with MiXCR from the 5' RACE reads. In the table there are around 490,000 distinct CDR3 sequences, about 5.2% of which are singletons. This clonotype was recorded at least ten times. The antigen is unknown. The receptor's source is a male donor with ankylosing spondylitis. Sequencing was performed on blood, either unsorted or a sorted T cell fraction (not recorded which). The genes are TRBV9 and TRBJ2-1; a possible D gene is TRBD2 (7 bases). The CDR3 DNA is TGTGCCAGCAGCCTCCGCCCGAGGGGGGGACTCTTGATTGAGCAGTTCTTC. This encodes CASSLRPRGGLLIEQFF.